Listed here are 31 T cell receptor beta chains from one sample, sequenced in a study of blood T cell repertoires in COVID-19. Sequenced by immunoSEQ multiplex PCR; TCRdb stores in-frame clones only, minus some. The sample includes about 310,000 clones, around 87% of them seen just once. Sequenced sample: peripheral blood. The receptors shown here come from a man between 45 and 60 years old with active or convalescent COVID-19.

The chain has TRBV30 and TRBJ2-1; 9 bases are shared with TRBD2. Germline CDR1 is GTSNPN and CDR2 is SVGIG (reference sequence). The CDR3 covers 14 residues. The ends lost 2 bases at V and 4 bases at J; junction bases unmatched: 3. CDR3 nucleotides: TGTGCCTGGAGTTCGCTAGCGGGATACAATGAGCAGTTCTTC. Amino acid sequence: CAWSSLAGYNEQFF.

The chain links TRBV27 to TRBJ1-6; D gene uncertain. In germline, CDR1 is MNHEY, CDR2 SMNVEV (reference sequence). V was clipped by 2 bases and J by 7 bases, with 12 bases between them. The length of the CDR3 is 15 residues. In DNA form, the CDR3 reads TGTGCCAGCAGTTTAAAGGCAGGCGCCAATTCACCCCTCCACTTT. Translating gives CASSLKAGANSPLHF.

The genes are TRBV4-2 and TRBJ1-4; TRBD1 agrees at 9 bases. This CDR3 comprises 17 residues. V dropped 0 bases and J dropped 6; count of bases not matched to a gene: 8. Germline V lookup: CDR1 LGHNA, CDR2 YNFKEQ. The CDR3: CASSQEPYRGHDEKLFF. The CDR3 DNA reads TGTGCCAGCAGCCAAGAGCCCTACAGGGGGCACGATGAAAAACTGTTTTTT.

V is TRBV3-1 (or the pseudogene TRBV3-2) and J is TRBJ1-5; 12 bases match TRBD1. With V trimmed by 3 bases and J by 5 bases, 14 bases remained unmatched. The CDR3 has 19 residues. Germline V gene lookup returns CDR1 LGHDT and CDR2 YNNKEL (reference sequence). The CDR3: CASSHSSGTGGVGDQPQHF. The CDR3 coding sequence is TGTGCCAGCAGCCACTCCTCCGGGACAGGGGGCGTTGGGGATCAGCCCCAGCATTTT.

This clone was seen once. The chain employs TRBV6-5 and TRBJ2-7; D is unclear. Trimming took off 6 bases at V and 4 bases at J, with 16 bases between the two ends. The CDR3 is 14 residues long. Germline lookup yields CDR1 MNHEY and CDR2 SVGAGI. CDR3 amino acids: CASSRHFEAYEQYF. Here the CDR3 DNA reads TGTGCCAGCAGCCGCCATTTCGAGGCTTACGAGCAGTACTTC.

This clone was counted between two and nine times. The rearrangement joins TRBV7-7 to TRBJ2-1; no clear D gene. Germline V gene sequence: CDR1 SSHAT, CDR2 FNYEAQ (reference sequence). The CDR3 runs 13 residues. The V and J ends lost 5 bases and 4 bases respectively, with 9 bases between them. For the CDR3, the DNA is TGTGCCAGCAGCCCCAGGTTGTACAATGAGCAGTTCTTC. The encoded protein is CASSPRLYNEQFF.

The chain combines TRBV6-5 with TRBJ1-2, with D maybe TRBD1 (5 bases). The CDR3 has 12 amino acids. V shed 7 bases and J shed 5 bases, with 11 bases lying between them. Germline V lookup: CDR1 MNHEY, CDR2 SVGAGI. Written as DNA, the CDR3 is TGTGCCAGCACCGGAGGGGAGTATGGCTACACCTTC. The encoded protein is CASTGGEYGYTF.

This rearrangement joins TRBV19 to TRBJ1-5, with unresolved D. Trimming left V 3 bases short and J 2 bases short, with 11 bases between. Germline assignment: CDR1 LNHDA and CDR2 SQIVND (reference sequence). The CDR3 has 15 amino acids. The CDR3 DNA reads as TGTGCCAGTAGTATCAGGAACAGCCGCAATCAGCCCCAGCATTTT. It is translated as CASSIRNSRNQPQHF.

This clone was observed once. The rearrangement joins TRBV16 to TRBJ2-2, with D tentatively TRBD1 (5 bases). V was shortened by 2 bases and J by 6 bases, with 19 bases between the two germline ends. The CDR3 has 17 amino acids. Germline lookup yields CDR1 KGHSY and CDR2 FQNENV. The CDR3: CASSQRISRVRAGELFF. The CDR3 DNA reads as TGTGCCAGCAGCCAAAGAATATCCAGGGTGCGTGCCGGGGAGCTGTTTTTT.

This clone was recorded only once. The V gene is TRBV9, the J gene TRBJ1-2, with TRBD1 identical over 8 bases. The CDR3 has 13 residues. Germline V gene lookup returns CDR1 SGDLS and CDR2 YYNGEE. With 3 bases clipped from V and 8 bases from J, the junction kept 6 bases outside the gene matches. CDR3 residues: CASSDRQGMGYTF. The DNA of the CDR3 is TGTGCCAGCAGCGATAGACAGGGGATGGGCTACACCTTC. Variable domain in full (rest from reference TRBV9 and TRBJ1-2): DSGVTQTPKHLITATGQRVTLRCSPRSGDLSVYWYQQSLDQGLQFLIQYYNGEERAKGNILERFSAQQFPDLHSELNLSSLELGDSALYFCASSDRQGMGYTFGSGTRLTVV.

V gene TRBV6-6 combines with J gene TRBJ2-1; tentative D call: TRBD2 (5 bases). Germline lookup yields CDR1 MNHNY and CDR2 SVGAGI (reference sequence). Between the trimmed V and J ends, which lost 6 bases and 3 bases, there was a span of 15 bases. This CDR3 spans 15 amino acids. CDR3 sequence reads: CASRKGGSDYNEQFF. Here the CDR3 DNA reads TGTGCCAGCAGAAAGGGCGGGTCCGACTACAATGAGCAGTTCTTC.

The chain employs TRBV11-2 and TRBJ2-5; 7 bases map to TRBD2. The V gene's germline CDR1 is SGHAT and CDR2 FQNNGV. The CDR3 runs 15 residues. The V segment lost 5 bases and the J segment 5 bases; nucleotides outside the gene matches: 11. The CDR3: CASSAIPGGGETQYF. In DNA, the CDR3 is TGTGCCAGCAGCGCAATCCCGGGAGGTGGGGAGACCCAGTACTTC.

Notes on this clone: The junction and the germline gene differ at one end; a read error may be behind it. V gene TRBV7-7 combines with J gene TRBJ2-1; 12 nucleotides align to TRBD2. This CDR3 region has 16 residues. The germline V gene encodes CDR1 SSHAT and CDR2 FNYEAQ (reference sequence). CDR3 sequence: CASSPLTSGGYNEQFF. The DNA of the CDR3 is TGTGCTAGCAGCCCCCTGACTAGCGGGGGATACAATGAGCAGTTCTTC.

This chain uses TRBV10-3 with TRBJ1-2, with TRBD1 matching 9 bases. Germline values: CDR1 ENHRY, CDR2 SYGVKD. This CDR3 contains 17 residues. After removal of 3 bases from V and 6 bases from J, the junction contained 14 bases not matched to a gene. CDR3 nucleotides: TGTGCCATCAGTGAAGCTCTCCGGGACAGGGTAGCTAATGGCTACACCTTC. Protein sequence: CAISEALRDRVANGYTF.

This clone occurred once. The chain couples TRBV11-2 to TRBJ2-1; possible D gene TRBD2, 6 bases. The ends were cut back, 6 bases at V and 2 bases at J, with 17 bases in the middle. Germline lookup yields CDR1 SGHAT and CDR2 FQNNGV. The CDR3 is 16 residues long. The CDR3 DNA reads TGTGCCAGCAGGGGGACCCGGGACTTACCCTACAATGAGCAGTTCTTC. It encodes CASRGTRDLPYNEQFF.

This chain connects TRBV29-1 to TRBJ1-4; D possibly corresponds to TRBD1 (6 bases). Germline V lookup: CDR1 SQVTM, CDR2 ANQGSEA. V was clipped by 7 bases and J by 6 bases, with 12 bases between them. This CDR3 contains 12 residues. For the CDR3, the DNA is TGCAGCGGAGGGGGTAGAGATGAAAAACTGTTTTTT. It yields the protein CSGGGRDEKLFF.

The chain joins TRBV28 to TRBJ1-1, with a possible D match to TRBD1 (5 bases). CDR3 length: 11 amino acids. V was cut by 4 bases and J by 10 bases, with 10 bases left in between. Germline CDR1 reads MDHEN; CDR2 reads SYDVKM. The DNA for the CDR3 is TGTGCCAGCAGTTATGGGGGGAGAGCTTTCTTT. Its translation is CASSYGGRAFF.

This clone was recorded only once. V usage is TRBV7-2 and J usage is TRBJ2-7; 10 bases are a match to TRBD1. With V trimmed by 5 bases and J by 4 bases, 8 bases remained unmatched. The CDR3 spans 15 residues. CDR1 and CDR2 from the germline V gene are SGHTA and FQGNSA. The CDR3 loop is CASSATGGALYEQYF. As DNA, the CDR3 is TGTGCCAGCAGCGCGACAGGGGGCGCATTGTACGAGCAGTACTTC. The complete variable domain, with remaining parts taken from reference TRBV7-2 and TRBJ2-7, reads GAGVSQSPSNKVTEKGKDVELRCDPISGHTALYWYRQSLGQGLEFLIYFQGNSAPDKSGLPSDRFSAERTGGSVSTLTIQRTQQEDSAVYLCASSATGGALYEQYFGPGTRLTVT.

The DNA of the CDR3 is TGCGCCAGCAGCTTTGGTGACAACCGGCAGTACTTC. Encoded protein: CASSFGDNRQYF. The chain joins TRBV5-1 to TRBJ2-7; D is unresolved. This CDR3 has 12 amino acids. Germline-derived CDR1 and CDR2 are SGHRS and YFSETQ. The V end lost 2 bases, the J end lost 9 bases, and 12 bases lay between the germline ends.

This rearrangement joins TRBV28 to TRBJ2-7, with TRBD1 matching over 7 bases. Trimming at V came to 7 bases and at J to 2 bases, leaving 11 bases not matched to a gene. In germline, CDR1 is MDHEN, CDR2 SYDVKM. The CDR3 consists of 15 residues. CDR3 bases: TGTGCCAGCACCCCCCCCGGACAGGTTCCCTACGAGCAGTACTTC. Translation: CASTPPGQVPYEQYF.

This chain links TRBV2 with TRBJ2-4; D possibly corresponds to TRBD2 (5 bases). V shed 7 bases and J shed 5 bases, with 12 bases lying between them. In germline, CDR1 is SNHLY, CDR2 FYNNEI. The length of the CDR3 is 13 residues. The CDR3 coding sequence is TGTGCCAGCACCCCGAGGGTTGAAAACATTCAGTACTTC. Translated: CASTPRVENIQYF.

The chain is built from TRBV7-8 and TRBJ1-1; no definite D call. The CDR3 has 13 residues. Trimming took off 5 bases at V and 1 base at J, with 8 bases between the two ends. Germline-derived CDR1 and CDR2 are SGHVS and FQNEAQ. The CDR3 spells CASSPRGNTEAFF. CDR3 nucleotide sequence: TGTGCCAGCAGCCCTCGGGGGAACACTGAAGCTTTCTTT.

The gene calls are TRBV2 and TRBJ1-1, with D tentatively TRBD1 (5 bases). Germline CDR1 SNHLY, CDR2 FYNNEI. V lost 2 bases and J lost 6, with 13 bases in between. There are 14 residues in the CDR3. The CDR3 protein is CASSELSGLAEAFF. CDR3 nucleotides: TGTGCCAGCAGTGAACTGTCAGGGCTCGCTGAAGCTTTCTTT.

The chain couples TRBV11-3 to TRBJ2-3; the D gene is possibly TRBD1 (6 bases). The CDR3 runs to 14 residues. Per germline, CDR1 SGHNT and CDR2 YENEEA. Trimming took 2 bases from V and 4 from J, leaving 10 bases between them. The CDR3 region has the DNA TGTGCCAGCAGCTTAACAGGGCTCCCAGATACGCAGTATTTT. Its protein is CASSLTGLPDTQYF.

This clone was detected once. The chain combines TRBV18 with TRBJ1-1; D remains ambiguous. There are 13 residues in the CDR3. The V gene's germline CDR1 is KGHSH and CDR2 LQKENI. Trimming shortened V by 8 bases and J by 3 bases, and 13 bases separated the two germline ends. The CDR3 loop is CASTLSQDTEAFF. The CDR3 DNA reads as TGTGCCAGCACCCTATCCCAGGACACTGAAGCTTTCTTT.

The CDR3 loop is CAWSVGTGYEKLFF. DNA of the CDR3: TGTGCCTGGAGTGTAGGGACAGGGTATGAAAAACTGTTTTTT. The chain joins TRBV30 to TRBJ1-4; 9 positions agree with TRBD1. This CDR3 is 14 amino acids long. The V segment lost 0 bases and the J segment 6 bases; nucleotides outside the gene matches: 2. The germline V gene encodes CDR1 GTSNPN and CDR2 SVGIG (reference sequence).

The chain recombines TRBV5-1 with TRBJ2-7; 9 nucleotides match TRBD1. The germline CDR1 and CDR2 sequences are SGHRS and YFSETQ. With 0 bases clipped from V and 6 bases from J, the junction kept 10 bases outside the gene matches. The CDR3 sequence is 16 residues long. CDR3 DNA: TGCGCCAGCAGCTTGGTGTGGCAGGGACAGGGCGGCGAGCAGTACTTC. It specifies CASSLVWQGQGGEQYF.

The chain carries TRBV28 and TRBJ1-4; D uncertain. The CDR3 length is 14 residues. In germline, CDR1 is MDHEN, CDR2 SYDVKM. V lost 2 bases, J lost 8 bases, and 12 bases lay in between. The CDR3 spells CASSLTYNPEKLFF. The DNA of the CDR3 is TGTGCCAGCAGTTTAACATATAATCCCGAAAAACTGTTTTTT.

The V call is TRBV18, the J call TRBJ2-7; no clear D. The CDR3 is 13 residues long. Deletions cut 4 bases from V and 0 bases from J, with 7 bases between. The germline CDR1 and CDR2 sequences are KGHSH and LQKENI. The CDR3 nucleotides read TGTGCCAGCTCACTTACAGCCTCCTACGAGCAGTACTTC. Encoded protein: CASSLTASYEQYF.

V and J are TRBV19 and TRBJ2-3; 7 nucleotides line up with TRBD2. The CDR3 totals 15 residues. Per the germline V gene, CDR1 is LNHDA and CDR2 is SQIVND (reference sequence). With 3 bases clipped from V and 2 bases from J, the junction kept 5 bases outside the gene matches. The CDR3, as DNA: TGTGCCAGTAGTATCCTCGGGACTAACACAGATACGCAGTATTTT. Translating gives CASSILGTNTDTQYF.

V gene TRBV6-5 combines with J gene TRBJ2-1, with 9 bases identical to TRBD2. CDR3 length: 16 amino acids. V lost 2 bases and J lost 9; bases outside the gene matches: 11. In germline, CDR1 is MNHEY, CDR2 SVGAGI. This chain's CDR3 is CASSYRWRGGHSEQFF. The CDR3 DNA sequence: TGTGCCAGCAGTTACCGTTGGCGGGGGGGCCATAGTGAGCAGTTCTTC.